This T cell receptor (beta chain) stems from a study of vaccination effects on CD4 cells after COVID-19. Sequencing used immunoSEQ multiplex PCR; TCRdb keeps in-frame clones, though not all of them. This table holds about 54,000 clones, over 75% found once. Sequencing followed a ViraFEST assay step that expanded antigen-specific CD4+ T cells with viral peptide pools. Subsequent to a culture period of under 11 days, CD4+ T cells were isolated. CDR1 and CDR2 (germline): LNHDA, SQIVND (reference sequence). This CDR3 region has 14 residues. Trimming left V 9 bases short and J 8 bases short, with 17 bases between. This clone has just one count. Its antigen is undetermined.

This sequence was found in a human donor who received a COVID-19 vaccine. Sequenced material: CD4+ T cells from PBMCs cultured with HCoV-229E spike peptides, taken before COVID-19 vaccination. The genes are TRBV19 and TRBJ1-6, with unresolved D. In nucleotides, the CDR3 is TGTGCCAGCAGACCCCAGAGTCTTTATTCACCCCTCCACTTT. It encodes CASRPQSLYSPLHF.